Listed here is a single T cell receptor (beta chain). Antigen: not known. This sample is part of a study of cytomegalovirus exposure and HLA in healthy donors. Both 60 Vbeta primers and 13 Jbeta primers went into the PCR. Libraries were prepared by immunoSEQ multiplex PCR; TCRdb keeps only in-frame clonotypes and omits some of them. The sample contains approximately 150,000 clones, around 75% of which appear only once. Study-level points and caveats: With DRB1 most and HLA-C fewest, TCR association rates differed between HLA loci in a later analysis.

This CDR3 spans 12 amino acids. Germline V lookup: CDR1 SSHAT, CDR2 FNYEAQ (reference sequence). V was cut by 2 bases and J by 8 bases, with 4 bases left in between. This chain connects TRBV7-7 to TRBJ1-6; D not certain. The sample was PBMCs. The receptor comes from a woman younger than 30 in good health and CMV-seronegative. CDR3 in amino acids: CASSLPYSPLHF. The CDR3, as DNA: TGTGCCAGCAGCTTACCGTATTCACCCCTCCACTTT.